Given below is one T cell receptor beta chain in context. Thyroid surgery was preceded by no treatment in any patient. V lost 6 bases and J lost 4, with 17 bases in between. In germline, CDR1 is SNHLY, CDR2 FYNNEI. This CDR3 has 15 residues. These data come from a study of metastatic and nonmetastatic thyroid tumors. TCRdb re-analyzed the PCR reads through MiXCR. The table lists thousands of clones, around 32% of them singletons. Input material: adjacent normal tissue. The gene calls are TRBV2 and TRBJ2-3, with TRBD2 as a possible D gene (7 bases). This clonotype was obtained from a female donor with papillary thyroid cancer or a benign thyroid nodule (not recorded which). Some clones in this sample may be carry-over from other donors' samples. The CDR3 loop reads CASSAYREGADTQYF. DNA for the CDR3: TGTGCCAGCAGCGCCTACAGGGAGGGGGCAGATACGCAGTATTTT.